The present entry profiles one TCR beta chain with its context. The antigen is undetermined. The data were produced by immunoSEQ multiplex PCR, yet TCRdb's version contains in-frame clones alone and is incomplete. The data contain about 160,000 clones, about 91% of them singletons. The CDR3 length is 15 residues. The germline CDR1 and CDR2 sequences are LNHDA and SQIVND (reference sequence). Trimming pared 3 bases from V and 4 bases from J, leaving 15 bases between. This sample stems from a study of T cell responses to AZD1222 COVID-19 vaccine. Study-wide findings and caveats: It was only after the peak T cell response that any repertoires were sampled. It should be noted that donors were predominantly white British and more often female, and clonal diversity was possibly underestimated. Only 5 to 7 individuals given AZD1222 were seropositive at baseline. Spike-specific TCR repertoires showed rising breadth and depth after two AZD1222 doses.

The receptor was isolated from an adult in good health. The chain couples TRBV19 to TRBJ1-2; tentative D call: TRBD1 (5 bases). Sequenced material: peripheral blood, taken on day 0 of MenACWY control vaccination. The CDR3 reads CASSMPHQGGYGYTF. CDR3 coding DNA: TGTGCCAGTAGTATGCCTCACCAGGGCGGCTATGGCTACACCTTC.